This TCR beta chain was retrieved from a study of shared clonotypes between healthy human individuals. The CDR3 covers 14 residues. Trimming took off 0 bases at V and 5 bases at J, with 8 bases between the two ends. CDR1 is LNHDA and CDR2 is SQIVND in the germline V gene (reference sequence). The assay was immunoSEQ multiplex PCR, and TCRdb's table has in-frame clones only and misses some. The top ten clones hold around 12% of a sample with roughly 500,000 clones, approximately 78% of them seen once. The chain links TRBV19 to TRBJ1-5, with D tentatively TRBD1 (5 bases). This sequence originates from a woman aged 40 to 55 in good health. Some clones in this sample may be carry-over from other donors' samples. What was sequenced was PBMCs. The CDR3 nucleotides read TGTGCCAGTAGTATAGATGGGGGATATCAGCCCCAGCATTTT. The encoded protein is CASSIDGGYQPQHF.